This entry lists 18 T cell receptor beta chains sequenced from one sample in a study of CD8 T cells in Susac syndrome. Reverse transcription of about 0.5 to 1 ug RNA used random hexamers. TCRdb called the immunoSEQ multiplex PCR reads again in MiXCR, with one record for every CDR3 protein. The sample shows around 170,000 distinct CDR3 sequences, 95% of them seen only once. Sequencing was carried out using CD8+ T cells from PBMCs. These receptors all stem from a human donor with Susac syndrome.

The rearrangement uses TRBV11-2 and TRBJ2-7, with unresolved D. The CDR3 sequence is 13 residues long. Deletions cut 1 base from V and 3 bases from J, with 7 bases between. Germline CDR1 reads SGHAT; CDR2 reads FQNNGV. CDR3 in DNA: TGTGCCAGCAGCTTAGCTGGGTTCTACGAGCAGTACTTC. Translation: CASSLAGFYEQYF.

The rearrangement links TRBV7-3 to TRBJ2-1; TRBD2 matches at 13 bases. The CDR3 has 16 residues. J was trimmed by 2 bases and V by 5 bases; bases with no gene match: 3. CDR1 is SGHTA, CDR2 FQGTGA, per germline. CDR3 residues: CASSPGLAGTYNEQFF. The CDR3 region has the DNA TGTGCCAGCAGCCCGGGACTAGCGGGGACCTACAATGAGCAGTTCTTC. Variable domain in full (rest from reference TRBV7-3 and TRBJ2-1): GAGVSQTPSNKVTEKGKYVELRCDPISGHTALYWYRQSLGQGPEFLIYFQGTGAADDSGLPNDRFFAVRPEGSVSTLKIQRTERGDSAVYLCASSPGLAGTYNEQFFGPGTRLTVL.

DNA for the CDR3: TGCGCCAGCGGAGGAGCGGGAAATAACACCGGGGAGCTGTTTTTT. Its translation: CASGGAGNNTGELFF. V usage is TRBV5-1 and J usage is TRBJ2-2; 7 positions match TRBD2. Germline CDR1 reads SGHRS; CDR2 reads YFSETQ. This CDR3 is built from 15 residues. Losses at the gene ends were 7 bases for V and 2 bases for J; bases not matched to a gene: 8.

The V and J genes are TRBV7-8 and TRBJ2-5, with TRBD2 identical over 11 bases. V trimming: 3 bases; J trimming: 2 bases; junction bases outside the gene matches: 8. The CDR3 has 17 residues. Germline CDR1 and CDR2: SGHVS and FQNEAQ. CDR3 bases: TGTGCCAGCAGCTTTTGGGATAGCGGGGGGGATCAAGAGACCCAGTACTTC. It yields the protein CASSFWDSGGDQETQYF. The full variable domain, rest sourced from reference TRBV7-8 and TRBJ2-5, is GAGVSQSPRYKVAKRGQDVALRCDPISGHVSLFWYQQALGQGPEFLTYFQNEAQLDKSGLPSDRFFAERPEGSVSTLKIQRTQQEDSAVYLCASSFWDSGGDQETQYFGPGTRLLVL.

The CDR3 is CASSQEDRGLYGYTF. The CDR3 nucleotides are TGCGCCAGCAGCCAAGAGGACAGGGGACTCTATGGCTACACCTTC. This rearrangement joins TRBV4-1 to TRBJ1-2; 9 nucleotides line up with TRBD1. The trim removed 0 bases at V and 4 bases at J, leaving 3 bases unmatched. The germline V gene encodes CDR1 MGHRA and CDR2 YSYEKL. The CDR3 has 15 amino acids.

J is TRBJ1-2 and V is TRBV19, with unresolved D. CDR3 size: 15 residues. The V gene lost 3 bases and the J gene lost 2 bases, with 13 bases spanning the gap. Germline V lookup: CDR1 LNHDA, CDR2 SQIVND (reference sequence). DNA for the CDR3: TGTGCCAGTAGTATCCACAGCGAGTCGAACTATGGCTACACCTTC. Amino acids: CASSIHSESNYGYTF.

The J gene is TRBJ2-3, the V gene TRBV11-2; D gene unclear. CDR1 is SGHAT and CDR2 is FQNNGV in the germline V gene. The CDR3 has 13 residues. V dropped 5 bases and J dropped 5 bases, with 11 bases sitting between them. CDR3 amino acids: CASSPGPIDTQYF. The CDR3 bases are TGTGCCAGCAGCCCGGGCCCGATAGATACGCAGTATTTT.

V and J are TRBV20-1 and TRBJ2-5, with D perhaps TRBD1 (5 bases). The length of the CDR3 is 13 residues. Trimming took 5 bases from V and 5 from J, leaving 15 bases between them. Per germline, CDR1 DFQATT and CDR2 SNEGSKA (reference sequence). CDR3 nucleotides: TGCAGTGCTGTCGACATAGGGGTGGAGACCCAGTACTTC. Its translation: CSAVDIGVETQYF.

This chain joins TRBV30 and TRBJ1-1; weak D call: TRBD1 (5 bases). Germline V gene lookup returns CDR1 GTSNPN and CDR2 SVGIG (reference sequence). The CDR3 spans 13 residues. Trimming took 2 bases from V and 3 from J, leaving 10 bases between them. CDR3 coding DNA: TGTGCCTGGAGTAATCGGGGGTACACTGAAGCTTTCTTT. It encodes CAWSNRGYTEAFF.

This clonotype was counted a single time. This sequence joins TRBV5-4 and TRBJ1-1; D remains ambiguous. Per the germline V gene, CDR1 is SGHNT and CDR2 is YYREEE (reference sequence). The CDR3 contains 11 residues. Trimming removed 8 bases from V and 10 bases from J, with 15 bases in between. The CDR3 DNA is TGTGCCAGTTCCGAGGGCCGGGTAGCTTTCTTT. It translates to CASSEGRVAFF.

The gene calls are TRBV4-1 and TRBJ2-1; D is possibly TRBD1 or TRBD2 (5 bases each). This CDR3 has 14 amino acids. V was pared by 2 bases and J by 5 bases, with 10 bases between. Germline CDR1 and CDR2: MGHRA and YSYEKL. The CDR3 here is CASSQRQGDNEQFF. CDR3 nucleotide sequence: TGCGCCAGCAGCCAACGGCAGGGAGACAATGAGCAGTTCTTC.

The J gene is TRBJ2-5, the V gene TRBV2, with TRBD2 identical over 10 bases. This CDR3 contains 15 residues. Germline V gene data show CDR1 as SNHLY and CDR2 as FYNNEI. J lost 5 bases, V lost 3 bases, and 6 bases had no gene match. The CDR3 nucleotides are TGTGCCAGCAGTGAGGGGCTAGCGGGGGACGAGACCCAGTACTTC. Amino acids: CASSEGLAGDETQYF.

The rearrangement joins TRBV4-1 to TRBJ2-1, with D possibly matching TRBD1 (6 bases). V shed 4 bases and J shed 8 bases, with 18 bases lying between them. The germline CDR1 and CDR2 sequences are MGHRA and YSYEKL. The length of the CDR3 is 15 residues. The CDR3 nucleotides read TGCGCCAGCAGCCGACAGGACCCCTTATCCGATGAGCAGTTCTTC. It is translated as CASSRQDPLSDEQFF.

The chain carries TRBV20-1 and TRBJ1-5, with TRBD1 as a possible D gene (5 bases). The V gene's germline CDR1 is DFQATT and CDR2 SNEGSKA (reference sequence). There are 13 residues in the CDR3. V was shortened by 6 bases and J by 4 bases, with 13 bases between the two germline ends. CDR3 in amino acids: CSAGGHTNQPQHF. CDR3 bases: TGCAGTGCCGGCGGACACACGAATCAGCCCCAGCATTTT.

The rearrangement uses TRBV9 and TRBJ1-1; D gene uncertain. V was clipped by 0 bases and J by 1 base, with 7 bases between them. Per germline, CDR1 SGDLS and CDR2 YYNGEE. This CDR3 region has 14 residues. CDR3 in DNA: TGTGCCAGCAGCGTAGGGCCGGAGAACACTGAAGCTTTCTTT. Its protein is CASSVGPENTEAFF. Using reference TRBV9 and TRBJ1-1 for the parts outside the CDR3, the full variable domain is DSGVTQTPKHLITATGQRVTLRCSPRSGDLSVYWYQQSLDQGLQFLIQYYNGEERAKGNILERFSAQQFPDLHSELNLSSLELGDSALYFCASSVGPENTEAFFGQGTRLTVV.

The chain combines TRBV7-9 with TRBJ2-1; D not certain. CDR1 is SEHNR, CDR2 FQNEAQ, per germline (reference sequence). The V end lost 1 base, the J end lost 5 bases, and 9 bases lay between the germline ends. CDR3 length equals 14 residues. This CDR3 is CASSLDRLNNEQFF. The CDR3 nucleotides read TGTGCCAGCAGCTTAGATCGCCTAAACAATGAGCAGTTCTTC.

This clonotype appeared a single time. The chain couples TRBV28 to TRBJ2-7; tentative D call: TRBD2 (5 bases). This CDR3 contains 16 residues. Trimming pared 4 bases from V and 0 bases from J, leaving 16 bases between. Germline V gene data show CDR1 as MDHEN and CDR2 as SYDVKM. For the CDR3, the DNA is TGTGCCAGCAGTTCTCCAGCGGAGTTGGTCTCCTACGAGCAGTACTTC. Translating it yields CASSSPAELVSYEQYF.

The chain is built from TRBV6-6 and TRBJ2-1; 9 nucleotides match TRBD2. Germline lookup yields CDR1 MNHNY and CDR2 SVGAGI (reference sequence). The CDR3 sequence is 16 residues long. The ends lost 5 bases at V and 6 bases at J; junction bases unmatched: 11. The CDR3 region is CASSAQPLAGVNEQFF. CDR3 DNA sequence: TGTGCCAGCAGTGCGCAGCCTTTAGCGGGAGTCAATGAGCAGTTCTTC.